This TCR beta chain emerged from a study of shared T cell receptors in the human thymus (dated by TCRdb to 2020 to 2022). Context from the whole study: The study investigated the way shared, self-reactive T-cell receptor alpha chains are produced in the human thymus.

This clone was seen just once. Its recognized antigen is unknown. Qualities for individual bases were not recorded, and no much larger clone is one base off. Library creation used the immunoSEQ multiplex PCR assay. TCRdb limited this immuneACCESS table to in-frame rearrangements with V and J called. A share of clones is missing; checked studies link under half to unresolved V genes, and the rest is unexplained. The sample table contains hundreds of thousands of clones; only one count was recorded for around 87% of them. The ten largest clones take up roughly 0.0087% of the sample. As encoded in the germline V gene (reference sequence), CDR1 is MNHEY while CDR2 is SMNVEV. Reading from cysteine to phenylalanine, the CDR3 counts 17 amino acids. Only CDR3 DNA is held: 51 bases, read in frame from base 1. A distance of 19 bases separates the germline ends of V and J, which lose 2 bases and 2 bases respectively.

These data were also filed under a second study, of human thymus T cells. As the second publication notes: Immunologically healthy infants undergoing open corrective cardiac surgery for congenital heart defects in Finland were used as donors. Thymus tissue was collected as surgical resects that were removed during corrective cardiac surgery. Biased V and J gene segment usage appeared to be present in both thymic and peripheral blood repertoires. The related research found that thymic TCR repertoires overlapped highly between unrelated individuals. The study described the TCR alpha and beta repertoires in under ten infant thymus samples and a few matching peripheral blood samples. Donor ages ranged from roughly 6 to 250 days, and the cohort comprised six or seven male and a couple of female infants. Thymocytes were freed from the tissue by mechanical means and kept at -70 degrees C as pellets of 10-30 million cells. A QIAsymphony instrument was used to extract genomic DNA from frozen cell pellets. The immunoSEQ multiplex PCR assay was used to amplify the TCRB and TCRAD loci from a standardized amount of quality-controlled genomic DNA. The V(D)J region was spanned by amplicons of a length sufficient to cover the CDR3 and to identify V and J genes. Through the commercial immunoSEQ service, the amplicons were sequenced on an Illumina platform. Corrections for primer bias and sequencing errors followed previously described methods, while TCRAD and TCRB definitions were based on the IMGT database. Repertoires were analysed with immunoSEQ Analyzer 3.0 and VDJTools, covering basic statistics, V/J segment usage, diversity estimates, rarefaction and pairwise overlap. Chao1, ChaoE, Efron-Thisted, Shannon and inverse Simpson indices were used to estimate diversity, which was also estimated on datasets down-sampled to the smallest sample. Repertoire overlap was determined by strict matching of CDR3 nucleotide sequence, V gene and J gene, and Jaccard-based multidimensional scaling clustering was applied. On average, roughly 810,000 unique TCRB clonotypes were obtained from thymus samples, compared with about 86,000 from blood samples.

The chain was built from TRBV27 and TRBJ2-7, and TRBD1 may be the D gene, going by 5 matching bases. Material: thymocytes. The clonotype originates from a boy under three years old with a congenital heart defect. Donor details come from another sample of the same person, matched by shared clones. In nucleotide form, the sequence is TGTGCCAGCAGTTTAAAGGTTCGGCAGGGTATCGCCTACGAGCAGTACTTC. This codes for CASSLKVRQGIAYEQYF.